This T cell receptor beta chain was sequenced in a study of T cell responses to AZD1222 COVID-19 vaccine. On the study more broadly: It was second doses at about 4 or about 12 weeks that were pooled. Study-level findings and limits: Clonal diversity was possibly underestimated, and white British individuals and females predominated among donors.

The sample holds a few counts of this clone. Antigen: not known. Data came from immunoSEQ multiplex PCR; TCRdb stores just in-frame clones and leaves some out. Here the sample spans some 55,000 clones, roughly 90% being singletons. The receptor was derived from an adult in good health. Sequenced material: peripheral blood, taken on day 0 of AZD1222 vaccination.

The CDR3 region has the DNA TGTGCCAGCAGCTTAGCGGTCGGGCAGGGTTTTAACTATGGCTACACCTTC. Translating gives CASSLAVGQGFNYGYTF. This chain uses TRBV7-6 with TRBJ1-2; TRBD1 is a possible D gene (5 bases). CDR1 and CDR2 (germline): SGHVS, FNYEAQ. This CDR3 spans 17 amino acids. Trimming stripped 0 bases from V and 1 base from J, with 15 bases between. The full variable domain, in which reference TRBV7-6 and TRBJ1-2 provide the parts outside the CDR3, is GAGVSQSPRYKVTKRGQDVALRCDPISGHVSLYWYRQALGQGPEFLTYFNYEAQQDKSGLPNDRFSAERPEGSISTLTIQRTEQRDSAMYRCASSLAVGQGFNYGYTFGSGTRLTVV.